According to its frequency, the clone carrying this T cell receptor beta chain is medium-sized. Multiplex touch-down PCR amplified TRB using TRB-A and TRB-B pools in one tube. TCRdb reprocessed the multiplex PCR reads and keeps a single row for each CDR3 protein, giving no DNA. With more than 9,000 distinct CDR3 sequences in the sample, the ten largest clones hold 3.3%. This sample is drawn from a study of T cell clusters in autoimmune cytopenias. Each sample's input was roughly 270 ng genomic DNA, some 38,000 genome equivalents. Germline assignment: CDR1 MNHEY and CDR2 SVGAGI. The CDR3 sequence is 13 residues long. This sample also appeared in a second study, on T cell repertoires in aging, cancer and after chemotherapy.

The V call is TRBV6-5, the J call TRBJ2-7; TCRdb lists TRBD1, though no DNA is available to test this call. The sequence was collected from a human donor in good health. The sequencing sample was made of peripheral blood. The CDR3 sequence is CASSPGGSYEQYF.